One and the same sample provided the 2 T cell receptor beta chains below, sequenced in a study of T-cell reconstitution after alpha-beta-depleted transplantation in children. Construction of the TCRbeta library involved unique molecular identifiers. TCRdb ran MiXCR on the PCR reads and lists one entry per CDR3 protein. Of more than 450,000 distinct CDR3 sequences listed, 15% to 20% are singletons. Sample: PBMCs from the stem cell graft donor, taken from the stem cell graft. All receptors come from a human donor who donated a stem cell graft to a child with acute lymphoblastic leukemia.

A few counts support this clonotype. CDR3 protein: CASSLTVTYNEQFF. Written as DNA, the CDR3 is TGTGCCAGCAGCCTGACTGTGACCTACAATGAGCAGTTCTTC. The V call is TRBV3-1, the J call TRBJ2-1; the D is unclear. The CDR3 is made up of 14 amino acids. Trimming pared 4 bases from V and 2 bases from J, leaving 9 bases between. CDR1 and CDR2 from the germline V gene are LGHDT and YNNKEL (reference sequence).

V is TRBV20-1 and J is TRBJ2-3, with a tentative D call TRBD1 (6 bases). From germline, CDR1 is DFQATT and CDR2 SNEGSKA (reference sequence). The CDR3 is made up of 17 amino acids. Trimming removed 7 bases from V and 2 bases from J, with 25 bases in between. The CDR3 reads CSGLVTGRYFFTDTQYF. The CDR3 nucleotides are TGCAGTGGGCTAGTGACAGGCCGCTACTTTTTCACAGATACGCAGTATTTT.